This T cell receptor beta chain was identified in a study of vaccination and CD4 T cells after COVID-19. Overall study: Convalescent patients gave post-COVID blood a median approximately 100 days post-diagnosis, range 35 to 161. Control wells got either CEFX epitopes, HIV-1 Nef peptides, or no peptide at all.

The treatment was: roughly 11-day PBMC culture with coronavirus spike peptide pools or control peptides (ViraFEST assay). Cultured CD4+ T-cell DNA underwent Oncomine TCR Beta short-read sequencing. From CD4+ T cells that had been cultured, genomic DNA was extracted. MiXCR, applied by TCRdb to the PCR reads, yields one record per CDR3 protein. Of more than 15,000 distinct CDR3 sequences listed, around 30% were seen once; the top ten hold 15% to 17%. Study-wide findings and caveats: In convalescent patients, 304 of 307 vaccine-specific clones were mono-reactive for SARS-CoV-2 spike.

The CDR3 length is 14 residues. The trim removed 7 bases at V and 6 bases at J, leaving 5 bases unmatched. Germline CDR1 MNHNS, CDR2 SASEGT. Comment on this clonotype: The antigen is undetermined.

Sequences were obtained from cultured CD4+ T cells from blood. This receptor was taken from a human donor with COVID-19. V is TRBV6-1 and J is TRBJ2-4, with 11 positions matching TRBD2. CDR3 DNA sequence: TGTGCCAGCATGTCTCTAGCGGGGGGAAACATTCAGTACTTC. Protein product: CASMSLAGGNIQYF.